The following is a TCR beta chain sequence with its context. The sample originates from a study of T cell changes during pregnancy in multiple sclerosis. The CDR3 extends over 14 amino acids. Per the germline V gene, CDR1 is MNHEY and CDR2 is SVGAGI. V was trimmed by 2 bases and J by 2 bases, leaving 9 bases between them. Produced via immunoSEQ multiplex PCR; TCRdb's table is partial and in-frame only. The table records about 130,000 clones, around 97% of them present only once. The rearrangement uses TRBV6-5 and TRBJ1-1; TRBD1 is a possible D gene (6 bases). The sequence was collected from a female donor with multiple sclerosis, enrolled in a pregnancy study. The specimen was peripheral blood, collected after pregnancy. The CDR3 loop is CASSYGQSNTEAFF. CDR3 in DNA: TGTGCCAGCAGTTACGGACAGTCAAACACTGAAGCTTTCTTT.